The 9 T cell receptor beta chains presented below share a single source sample, sequenced in a study of CD8 T cells in Susac syndrome. The RNA input was roughly 0.45 to 1 ug, and it was reverse transcribed with random hexamers. TCRdb independently ran MiXCR on the immunoSEQ multiplex PCR reads; one entry per CDR3 protein. The data show around 200,000 distinct CDR3 sequences, roughly 90% seen once. What was sequenced was CD8+ T cells from PBMCs. The source of these receptors is a human donor with multiple sclerosis.

V is TRBV25-1 and J is TRBJ2-3, with unresolved D. Trimming removed 3 bases from V and 6 bases from J, with 4 bases in between. Germline loops: CDR1 MGHDK, CDR2 SYGVNS. The CDR3 extends over 11 amino acids. CDR3 region: CASSESDTQYF. The CDR3 DNA is TGTGCCAGCAGTGAGTCGGATACGCAGTATTTT. Filled out from reference TRBV25-1 and TRBJ2-3, the complete variable domain reads EADIYQTPRYLVIGTGKKITLECSQTMGHDKMYWYQQDPGMELHLIHYSYGVNSTEKGDLSSESTVSRIRTEHFPLTLESARPSHTSQYLCASSESDTQYFGPGTRLTVL.

As DNA, the CDR3 is TGCAGCGTACAGGTCCGGTATGGCTACACCTTC. This gives the protein CSVQVRYGYTF. The rearrangement joins TRBV29-1 to TRBJ1-2; maybe TRBD1 (5 bases). Germline loops: CDR1 SQVTM, CDR2 ANQGSEA. The CDR3 totals 11 residues. Trimming left V 6 bases short and J 5 bases short, with 10 bases between.

The chain links TRBV6-2 or TRBV6-3 to TRBJ2-1; perhaps TRBD2 as D (6 bases). This CDR3 has 13 amino acids. The ends were cut back, 5 bases at V and 3 bases at J, with 8 bases in the middle. Per the germline V gene, CDR1 is MNHEY and CDR2 is SVGEGT. Here the CDR3 reads CASSPTSYNEQFF. The CDR3 nucleotides read TGTGCCAGCAGTCCGACTAGCTACAATGAGCAGTTCTTC.

The chain couples TRBV11-1 to TRBJ2-4, with no clear D. The CDR3 extends over 14 amino acids. Deletions cut 5 bases from V and 0 bases from J, with 8 bases between. The germline CDR1 and CDR2 sequences are SGHAT and FQDESV (reference sequence). The CDR3 loop reads CASSDGLAKNIQYF. The CDR3 DNA is TGTGCCAGCAGCGATGGGCTAGCCAAAAACATTCAGTACTTC.

The J gene is TRBJ2-1, the V gene TRBV2; D not certain. With 1 base removed from V and 3 bases from J, the gap between germline ends came to 7 bases. There are 14 residues in the CDR3. Per germline, CDR1 SNHLY and CDR2 FYNNEI. In nucleotides, the CDR3 is TGTGCCAGCAGTGAAGTACCGGTCTACAATGAGCAGTTCTTC. This sequence encodes CASSEVPVYNEQFF.

This chain uses TRBV6-5 with TRBJ1-2; D not certain. Germline CDR1 and CDR2: MNHEY and SVGAGI. CDR3 size: 13 residues. The V end lost 0 bases, the J end lost 9 bases, and 11 bases lay between the germline ends. CDR3: CASSYSGWESYTF. The DNA of the CDR3 is TGTGCCAGCAGTTACTCGGGTTGGGAGAGCTACACCTTC.

This clonotype has more than one count but fewer than ten. The chain is built from TRBV4-1 and TRBJ1-1; D ambiguous. Trimming pared 0 bases from V and 4 bases from J, leaving 12 bases between. This CDR3 is built from 15 residues. Looked up from germline, CDR1 is MGHRA and CDR2 is YSYEKL. The CDR3 loop is CASSQDLGGSTEAFF. The CDR3 DNA sequence: TGCGCCAGCAGCCAAGACCTGGGCGGGAGCACTGAAGCTTTCTTT.

The chain's CDR3 is CATSRRTGHVEQYF. For the CDR3, the DNA is TGTGCCACCAGCAGAAGGACAGGGCACGTCGAGCAGTACTTC. The gene calls are TRBV15 and TRBJ2-7, with 8 bases that match TRBD1. This CDR3 has 14 amino acids. V dropped 2 bases and J dropped 6; count of bases not matched to a gene: 6. CDR1 and CDR2 (germline): LNHNV, YYDKDF (reference sequence).

CDR3 amino acids: CASSQEQIAGANTGELFF. The CDR3 DNA sequence: TGCGCCAGCAGCCAAGAGCAAATAGCGGGGGCAAACACCGGGGAGCTGTTTTTT. The chain couples TRBV4-3 to TRBJ2-2; 9 positions match TRBD2. Trimming took 0 bases from V and 2 from J; bases not matched to a gene: 7. Germline assignment: CDR1 LGHNA and CDR2 YSLEER. There are 18 residues in the CDR3.